The 18 T cell receptor beta chains presented below share a single source sample, sequenced in a study of T cell responses to AZD1222 COVID-19 vaccine. Some clones are missing from TCRdb's copy, which holds only in-frame ones; the method was immunoSEQ multiplex PCR. Of around 160,000 clones listed, roughly nine tenths are singletons. Sample: peripheral blood, taken 28 days after the second AZD1222 dose. The origin of the receptors is an adult who received the AZD1222 COVID-19 vaccine.

This clone was counted ten times or more. The chain uses TRBV7-3 and TRBJ2-7; D might be TRBD1 (5 bases). Between the trimmed V and J ends, which lost 1 base and 4 bases, there was a span of 11 bases. Germline values: CDR1 SGHTA, CDR2 FQGTGA. CDR3 length: 14 residues. As DNA, the CDR3 is TGTGCCAGCAGCTTAAGCGACAGCCCATACGAGCAGTACTTC. Translation: CASSLSDSPYEQYF. The whole variable domain, remainder taken from reference TRBV7-3 and TRBJ2-7, is GAGVSQTPSNKVTEKGKYVELRCDPISGHTALYWYRQSLGQGPEFLIYFQGTGAADDSGLPNDRFFAVRPEGSVSTLKIQRTERGDSAVYLCASSLSDSPYEQYFGPGTRLTVT.

The sample holds one count of this clone. The chain links TRBV4-2 to TRBJ1-6; 7 bases match TRBD1. The CDR3 contains 16 residues. V lost 0 bases to trimming and J lost 9 bases; unmatched junction nucleotides: 8. The germline gives CDR1 LGHNA, CDR2 YNFKEQ. CDR3 sequence (DNA): TGTGCCAGCAGCCAAGATACGGGGACAGTATTTTCACCCCTCCACTTT. As protein: CASSQDTGTVFSPLHF.

The chain employs TRBV27 and TRBJ1-2; 9 bases are a match to TRBD1. V shed 1 base and J 5 bases; nucleotides not matched to a gene: 2. The CDR3 totals 14 residues. Looked up from germline, CDR1 is MNHEY and CDR2 is SMNVEV (reference sequence). CDR3 sequence: CASSLWGTGYGYTF. DNA of the CDR3: TGTGCCAGCAGTTTATGGGGGACAGGGTATGGCTACACCTTC.

This clone has just one count. The rearrangement links TRBV3-1 (or the pseudogene TRBV3-2) to TRBJ1-4; no definite D call. CDR1 is LGHDT, CDR2 YNNKEL, per germline (reference sequence). V was trimmed by 6 bases and J by 5 bases, leaving 16 bases between them. CDR3 length: 15 residues. The CDR3 loop is CASSPPTRRNEKLFF. The CDR3 DNA is TGTGCCAGCAGTCCCCCGACACGGAGGAATGAAAAACTGTTTTTT.

The CDR3 here is CASRGGYNEQFF. DNA of the CDR3: TGTGCCAGCAGGGGGGGGTACAATGAGCAGTTCTTC. This chain connects TRBV2 to TRBJ2-1; TRBD2 agrees at 7 bases. CDR3 length: 12 residues. The J segment lost 4 bases and the V segment lost 6 bases, leaving 0 bases of the junction unmatched. In germline, CDR1 is SNHLY, CDR2 FYNNEI.

This chain connects TRBV5-4 to TRBJ1-2; TRBD1 agrees at 7 bases. Germline CDR1 is SGHNT and CDR2 is YYREEE (reference sequence). This CDR3 spans 14 amino acids. V trimming: 4 bases; J trimming: 8 bases; junction bases outside the gene matches: 11. In DNA form, the CDR3 reads TGTGCCAGCAGCACCGGACAGGTGGTAGGCGGCTACACCTTC. Translating it yields CASSTGQVVGGYTF.

V and J are TRBV7-9 and TRBJ1-3, with D perhaps TRBD1 (5 bases). Germline V CDR1 and CDR2: SEHNR, FQNEAQ (reference sequence). With 5 bases removed from V and 0 bases from J, the gap between germline ends came to 11 bases. The CDR3 loop spans 15 amino acids. CDR3 residues: CASSDSVSSGNTIYF. CDR3 nucleotide sequence: TGTGCCAGCAGCGACAGTGTCAGCTCTGGAAACACCATATATTTT.

The CDR3 sequence is CASSIPGPRGAYGYTF. In DNA, the CDR3 is TGTGCCAGTAGTATCCCAGGGCCGCGGGGCGCGTATGGCTACACCTTC. J is TRBJ1-2 and V is TRBV19; TRBD1 is a possible D gene (5 bases). The length of the CDR3 is 16 residues. Germline loops: CDR1 LNHDA, CDR2 SQIVND (reference sequence). Between the trimmed V and J ends, which lost 3 bases and 5 bases, there was a span of 19 bases.

J is TRBJ1-2 and V is TRBV5-1, with TRBD1 as a possible D gene (5 bases). This CDR3 region has 14 residues. Trimming left V 3 bases short and J 3 bases short, with 12 bases between. Germline-derived CDR1 and CDR2 are SGHRS and YFSETQ. CDR3 amino acids: CASSSGTTDYGYTF. The CDR3 nucleotides read TGCGCCAGCAGCTCCGGGACGACGGACTATGGCTACACCTTC.

The chain combines TRBV14 with TRBJ2-4, with D tentatively TRBD1 (5 bases). This CDR3 has 14 residues. Germline V gives CDR1 SGHDN, CDR2 FVKESK. The germline V and J ends were trimmed by 4 bases and 2 bases, with 9 bases remaining between them. The CDR3 nucleotides read TGTGCCAGCAGCCTAGGGGATTCCAAAAACATTCAGTACTTC. Protein sequence: CASSLGDSKNIQYF. The full variable domain, in which reference TRBV14 and TRBJ2-4 provide the parts outside the CDR3, is EAGVTQFPSHSVIEKGQTVTLRCDPISGHDNLYWYRRVMGKEIKFLLHFVKESKQDESGMPNNRFLAERTGGTYSTLKVQPAELEDSGVYFCASSLGDSKNIQYFGAGTRLSVL.

The genes are TRBV29-1 and TRBJ2-7; D is possibly TRBD1 or TRBD2 (5 bases each). Germline lookup yields CDR1 SQVTM and CDR2 ANQGSEA. The V end lost 1 base, the J end lost 3 bases, and 16 bases lay between the germline ends. The CDR3 is 15 amino acids. CDR3 nucleotide sequence: TGCAGCGTTGAAGGTCACCGGGACGAGTTCTACGAGCAGTACTTC. Its translation: CSVEGHRDEFYEQYF.

The chain links TRBV4-1 to TRBJ1-2; D might be TRBD1 (5 bases). The CDR3 loop spans 15 amino acids. The V gene lost 0 bases and the J gene lost 8 bases, with 16 bases spanning the gap. Germline values: CDR1 MGHRA, CDR2 YSYEKL. The CDR3 region is CASSQEINRRKGYTF. The DNA of the CDR3 is TGCGCCAGCAGCCAAGAAATAAACAGGCGAAAAGGCTACACCTTC.

The chain has TRBV3-1 (or the pseudogene TRBV3-2) and TRBJ2-7; D unclear. The CDR3 runs 14 residues. Trimming pared 1 base from V and 1 base from J, leaving 8 bases between. Germline V gene data show CDR1 as LGHDT and CDR2 as YNNKEL (reference sequence). The CDR3 protein is CASSQGRVSYEQYF. In DNA form, the CDR3 reads TGTGCCAGCAGCCAAGGTAGGGTTTCCTACGAGCAGTACTTC.

The chain recombines TRBV5-6 with TRBJ2-7, with D hard to call. The CDR3 has 11 residues. V was shortened by 2 bases and J by 4 bases, with 4 bases between the two germline ends. Germline V lookup: CDR1 SGHDT, CDR2 YYEEEE. DNA of the CDR3: TGTGCCAGCAGCTTAACTTACGAGCAGTACTTC. Protein product: CASSLTYEQYF.

On this clone itself: Just one base apart from a much larger clone, this may be a read error. This chain connects TRBV6-5 to TRBJ2-2; no reliable D call. Per the germline V gene, CDR1 is MNHEY and CDR2 is SVGAGI. The CDR3 extends over 13 amino acids. With 0 bases removed from V and 1 base from J, the gap between germline ends came to 0 bases. The CDR3 nucleotides are TGTGCCAGCAGTTACTCGAACACCGGGGAGCTGTTTTTT. Amino acid sequence: CASSYSNTGELFF.

This clone was observed once. The rearrangement links TRBV10-3 to TRBJ1-2; D gene unclear. Germline V lookup: CDR1 ENHRY, CDR2 SYGVKD. The V end lost 3 bases, the J end lost 6 bases, and 5 bases lay between the germline ends. The CDR3 extends over 11 amino acids. The CDR3 here is CAISEVHGYTF. The CDR3 DNA reads as TGTGCCATCAGTGAAGTACATGGCTACACCTTC.

This chain uses TRBV6-5 with TRBJ2-7, with D tentatively TRBD1 (6 bases). Germline values: CDR1 MNHEY, CDR2 SVGAGI. With 0 bases removed from V and 4 bases from J, the gap between germline ends came to 16 bases. The CDR3 totals 16 residues. CDR3 bases: TGTGCCAGCAGTTACTCCCGGTGGGGGCGAGGGTACGAGCAGTACTTC. Protein sequence: CASSYSRWGRGYEQYF.

Comments on this clone: The junction departs from germline at one end; a sequencing error may be responsible. The chain is built from TRBV19 and TRBJ1-2; 9 bases map to TRBD1. The CDR3 runs 11 residues. Per germline, CDR1 LNHDA and CDR2 SQIVND (reference sequence). CDR3 nucleotides: TGTGCCAGTACCTCAGTGGGACAGGGAGTCTTC. Protein product: CASTSVGQGVF.